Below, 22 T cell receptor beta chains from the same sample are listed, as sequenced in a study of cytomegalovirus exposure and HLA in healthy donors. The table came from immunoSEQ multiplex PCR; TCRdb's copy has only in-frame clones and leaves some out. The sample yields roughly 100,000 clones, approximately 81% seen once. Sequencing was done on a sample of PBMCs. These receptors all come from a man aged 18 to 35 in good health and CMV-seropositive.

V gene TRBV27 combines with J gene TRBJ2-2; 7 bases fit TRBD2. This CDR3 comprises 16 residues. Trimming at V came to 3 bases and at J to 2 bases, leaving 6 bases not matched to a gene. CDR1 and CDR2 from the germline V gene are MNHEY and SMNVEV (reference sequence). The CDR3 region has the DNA TGTGCCAGCAGTTTCAAAGCGGGGATCAACACCGGGGAGCTGTTTTTT. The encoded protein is CASSFKAGINTGELFF.

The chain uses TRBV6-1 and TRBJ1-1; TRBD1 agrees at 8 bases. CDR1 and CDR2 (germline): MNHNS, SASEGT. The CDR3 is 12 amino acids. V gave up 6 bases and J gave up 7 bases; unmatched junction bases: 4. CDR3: CASRAGQDEAFF. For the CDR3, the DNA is TGTGCCAGCAGGGCGGGACAGGATGAAGCTTTCTTT.

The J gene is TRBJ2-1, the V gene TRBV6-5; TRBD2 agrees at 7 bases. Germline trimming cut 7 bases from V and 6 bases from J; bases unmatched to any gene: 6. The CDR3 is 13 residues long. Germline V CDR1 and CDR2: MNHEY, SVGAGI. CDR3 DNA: TGTGCCAGCACCCGAGCGGGACTCAATGAGCAGTTCTTC. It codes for CASTRAGLNEQFF.

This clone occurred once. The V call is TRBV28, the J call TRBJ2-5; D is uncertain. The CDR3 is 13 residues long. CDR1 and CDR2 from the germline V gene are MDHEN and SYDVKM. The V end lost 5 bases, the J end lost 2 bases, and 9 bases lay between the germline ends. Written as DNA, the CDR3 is TGTGCCAGCAGTACGGTCGCTCAAGAGACCCAGTACTTC. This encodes CASSTVAQETQYF.

The CDR3 protein is CATSRGRGNEKLFF. The CDR3 region has the DNA TGTGCCACCAGCAGGGGGAGGGGGAATGAAAAACTGTTTTTT. The rearrangement uses TRBV15 and TRBJ1-4; the D gene is possibly TRBD1 (6 bases). This CDR3 is built from 14 residues. Germline assignment: CDR1 LNHNV and CDR2 YYDKDF (reference sequence). The germline V and J ends were trimmed by 3 bases and 5 bases, with 10 bases remaining between them.

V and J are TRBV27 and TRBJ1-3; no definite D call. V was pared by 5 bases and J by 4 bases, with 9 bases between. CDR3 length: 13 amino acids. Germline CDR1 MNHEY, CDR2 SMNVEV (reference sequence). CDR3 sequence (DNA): TGTGCCAGCAGTGAGGGTGTCGGAAACACCATATATTTT. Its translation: CASSEGVGNTIYF.

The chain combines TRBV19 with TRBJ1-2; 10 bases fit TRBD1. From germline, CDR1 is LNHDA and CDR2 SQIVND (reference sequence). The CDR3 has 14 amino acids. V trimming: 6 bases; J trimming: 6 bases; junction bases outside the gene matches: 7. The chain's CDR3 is CASSPTGGIDGYTF. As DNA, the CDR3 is TGTGCCAGTAGCCCGACAGGGGGCATAGATGGCTACACCTTC.

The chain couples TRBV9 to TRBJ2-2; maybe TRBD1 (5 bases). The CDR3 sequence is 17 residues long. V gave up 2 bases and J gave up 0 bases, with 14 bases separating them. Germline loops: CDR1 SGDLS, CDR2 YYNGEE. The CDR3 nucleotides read TGTGCCAGCAGCGTGTACGCCGACAGCGCGAACACCGGGGAGCTGTTTTTT. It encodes CASSVYADSANTGELFF.

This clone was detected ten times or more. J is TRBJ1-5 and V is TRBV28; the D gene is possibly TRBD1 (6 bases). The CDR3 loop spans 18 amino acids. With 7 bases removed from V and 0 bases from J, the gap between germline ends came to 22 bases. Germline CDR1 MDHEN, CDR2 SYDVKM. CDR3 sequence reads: CASTIRGGNTYSNQPQHF. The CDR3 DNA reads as TGTGCCAGCACCATTAGGGGGGGTAACACCTATAGCAATCAGCCCCAGCATTTT.

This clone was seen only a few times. CDR3 in DNA: TGTGCCAGCAGTGGACAGGGGAGCTACGAGCAGTACTTC. This sequence encodes CASSGQGSYEQYF. This chain connects TRBV25-1 to TRBJ2-7, with 8 positions matching TRBD1. J gave up 3 bases and V 4 bases, and 2 bases lay outside the gene matches. The CDR3 extends over 13 amino acids. Germline V gene lookup returns CDR1 MGHDK and CDR2 SYGVNS.

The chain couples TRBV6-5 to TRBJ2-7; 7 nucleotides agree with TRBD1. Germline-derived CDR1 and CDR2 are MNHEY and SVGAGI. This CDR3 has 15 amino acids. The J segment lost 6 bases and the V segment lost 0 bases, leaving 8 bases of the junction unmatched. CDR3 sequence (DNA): TGTGCCAGCAGTTACTCGGGACAGTATTCGTTCGAGCAGTACTTC. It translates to CASSYSGQYSFEQYF.

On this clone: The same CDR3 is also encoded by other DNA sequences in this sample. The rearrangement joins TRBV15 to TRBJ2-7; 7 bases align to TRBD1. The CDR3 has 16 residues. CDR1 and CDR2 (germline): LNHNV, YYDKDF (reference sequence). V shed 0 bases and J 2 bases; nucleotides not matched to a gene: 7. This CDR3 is CATSRDEVTGAYEQYF. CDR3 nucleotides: TGTGCCACCAGCAGAGATGAGGTCACAGGGGCCTACGAGCAGTACTTC.

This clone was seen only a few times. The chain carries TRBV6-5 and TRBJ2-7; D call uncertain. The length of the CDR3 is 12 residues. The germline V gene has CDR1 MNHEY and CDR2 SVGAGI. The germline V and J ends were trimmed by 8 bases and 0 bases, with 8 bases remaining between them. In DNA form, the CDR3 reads TGTGCCAGCGGGCCGAGCTCCTACGAGCAGTACTTC. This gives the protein CASGPSSYEQYF.

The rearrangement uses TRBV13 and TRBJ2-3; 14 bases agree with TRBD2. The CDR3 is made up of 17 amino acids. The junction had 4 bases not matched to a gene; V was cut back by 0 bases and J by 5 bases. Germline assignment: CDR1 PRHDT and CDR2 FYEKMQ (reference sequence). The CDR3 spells CASSLGGLAGVRDTQYF. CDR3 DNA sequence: TGTGCCAGCAGCTTAGGGGGACTAGCGGGAGTTCGAGATACGCAGTATTTT.

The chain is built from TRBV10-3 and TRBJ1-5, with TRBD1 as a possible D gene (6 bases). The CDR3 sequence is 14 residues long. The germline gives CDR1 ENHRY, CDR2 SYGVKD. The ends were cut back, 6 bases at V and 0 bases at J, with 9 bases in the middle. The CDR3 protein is CAIRGGGSNQPQHF. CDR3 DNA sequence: TGTGCCATCAGAGGGGGGGGTAGCAATCAGCCCCAGCATTTT.

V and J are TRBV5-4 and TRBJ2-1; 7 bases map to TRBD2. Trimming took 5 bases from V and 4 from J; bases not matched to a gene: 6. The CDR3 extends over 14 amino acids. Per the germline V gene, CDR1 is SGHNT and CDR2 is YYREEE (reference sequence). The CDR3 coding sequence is TGTGCCAGCAGTCGCGGGAGTTCGTACAATGAGCAGTTCTTC. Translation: CASSRGSSYNEQFF.

CDR3: CASSPPGRARYNEQFF. CDR3 DNA: TGTGCCAGCTCACCACCTGGCAGGGCCCGTTACAATGAGCAGTTCTTC. This sequence joins TRBV18 and TRBJ2-1, with D tentatively TRBD1 (5 bases). Germline lookup yields CDR1 KGHSH and CDR2 LQKENI. Trimming stripped 0 bases from V and 4 bases from J, with 13 bases between. The CDR3 has 16 residues.

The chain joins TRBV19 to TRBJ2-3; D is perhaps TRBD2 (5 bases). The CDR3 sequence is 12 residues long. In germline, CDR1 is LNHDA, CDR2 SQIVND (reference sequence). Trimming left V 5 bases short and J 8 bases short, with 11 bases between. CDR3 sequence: CASSLPEGTQYF. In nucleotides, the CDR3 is TGTGCCAGTAGTCTTCCTGAGGGTACGCAGTATTTT.

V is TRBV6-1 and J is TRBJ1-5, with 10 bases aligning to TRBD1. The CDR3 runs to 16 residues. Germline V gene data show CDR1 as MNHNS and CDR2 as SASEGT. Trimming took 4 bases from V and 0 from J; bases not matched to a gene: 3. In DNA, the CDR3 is TGTGCCAGCAGTGGACAGGGGGCCGGTAGCAATCAGCCCCAGCATTTT. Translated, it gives CASSGQGAGSNQPQHF.

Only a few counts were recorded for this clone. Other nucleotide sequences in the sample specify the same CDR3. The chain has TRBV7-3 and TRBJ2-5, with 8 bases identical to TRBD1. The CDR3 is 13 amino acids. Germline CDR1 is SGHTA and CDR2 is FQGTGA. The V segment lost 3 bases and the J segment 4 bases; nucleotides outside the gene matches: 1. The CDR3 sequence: CASSFGQGETQYF. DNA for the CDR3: TGTGCCAGCAGCTTCGGACAGGGAGAGACCCAGTACTTC.

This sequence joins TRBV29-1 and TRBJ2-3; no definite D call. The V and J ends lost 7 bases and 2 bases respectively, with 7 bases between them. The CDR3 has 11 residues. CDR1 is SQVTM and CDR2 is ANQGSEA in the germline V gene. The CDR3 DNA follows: TGCAGCGGATTCTACACAGATACGCAGTATTTT. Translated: CSGFYTDTQYF.

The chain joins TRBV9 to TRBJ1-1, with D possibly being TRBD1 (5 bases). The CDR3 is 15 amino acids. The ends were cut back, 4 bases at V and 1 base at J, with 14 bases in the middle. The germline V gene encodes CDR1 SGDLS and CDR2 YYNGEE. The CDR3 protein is CASSLTATPNTEAFF. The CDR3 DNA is TGTGCCAGCAGCCTGACAGCGACCCCGAACACTGAAGCTTTCTTT.